Each of the 25 T cell receptor beta chains below was sequenced from the same sample in a study of T-cell memory formation after mild COVID-19 (dated by TCRdb to the early 2020s). Library preparation employed 5' RACE. The sequencing machine was an Illumina NovaSeq 6000. TCRdb trimmed public reads at Q25 via fastp, called clones via MiXCR and kept in-frame beta chains. Entries that share a CDR3 protein sequence are merged under the most common genes and DNA. The sample table shows fewer than 350,000 distinct CDR3 sequences, and around 8% are seen once. The top ten clones comprise 20% to 25% of the sample. Sequenced sample: PBMCs or a T cell subset sorted from them (not recorded which). These receptors were collected from a man aged 18 to 30 who had mild COVID-19 (a few samples of this study predate the infection). The sample titles of this study are shuffled in the database, so cell type and time point are left out; the donor was told from shared clones.

This clonotype appeared a single time. The V and J genes are TRBV25-1 and TRBJ2-7, with D perhaps TRBD2 (5 bases). V dropped 8 bases and J dropped 4 bases, with 21 bases sitting between them. Looked up from germline, CDR1 is MGHDK and CDR2 is SYGVNS. The CDR3 loop spans 15 amino acids. The CDR3 loop is CASGVPTGIGYEQYF. CDR3 in DNA: TGTGCCAGCGGTGTCCCGACGGGGATAGGGTACGAGCAGTACTTC.

This clonotype was observed a handful of times. CDR3 protein: CASSTQLPTDTQYF. The CDR3 DNA follows: TGTGCCAGCAGTACCCAATTGCCCACAGATACGCAGTATTTT. V is TRBV6-5 and J is TRBJ2-3; D gene unclear. CDR3 length: 14 residues. V was clipped by 5 bases and J by 2 bases, with 11 bases between them. Germline V gene data show CDR1 as MNHEY and CDR2 as SVGAGI.

In this sample, this clonotype turned up a few times. The chain employs TRBV9 and TRBJ1-6; D is undetermined. The CDR3 has 14 residues. CDR1 and CDR2 from the germline V gene are SGDLS and YYNGEE. V was trimmed by 0 bases and J by 7 bases, leaving 8 bases between them. The CDR3 DNA reads TGTGCCAGCAGCGTAGTTGGCGACAATTCACCCCTCCACTTT. This codes for CASSVVGDNSPLHF.

This clonotype was found a few times. The chain couples TRBV2 to TRBJ2-3, with a weak D call TRBD1 (5 bases). Trimming left V 9 bases short and J 0 bases short, with 10 bases between. The CDR3 runs to 13 residues. Germline-derived CDR1 and CDR2 are SNHLY and FYNNEI. The CDR3 DNA is TGTGCCAGTAACAGGTATAGCACAGATACGCAGTATTTT. It yields the protein CASNRYSTDTQYF.

The genes are TRBV20-1 and TRBJ2-7, with 7 bases that match TRBD1. Germline CDR1 DFQATT, CDR2 SNEGSKA (reference sequence). V was clipped by 3 bases and J by 2 bases; unmatched bases: 1. The CDR3 spans 12 residues. The CDR3 spells CSARGTAYEQYF. CDR3 nucleotides: TGCAGTGCTAGGGGGACAGCCTACGAGCAGTACTTC.

The CDR3: CASSQPWTGTDTQYF. In nucleotides, the CDR3 is TGCGCCAGCAGCCAACCTTGGACGGGCACAGATACGCAGTATTTT. This chain uses TRBV4-1 with TRBJ2-3; D is ambiguous. Trimming removed 2 bases from V and 1 base from J, with 10 bases in between. The CDR3 consists of 15 residues. From germline, CDR1 is MGHRA and CDR2 YSYEKL.

This clonotype has just a few counts. The chain recombines TRBV4-1 with TRBJ1-1; D is ambiguous. The V gene's germline CDR1 is MGHRA and CDR2 YSYEKL. V lost 1 base and J lost 0, with 9 bases in between. The CDR3 contains 15 residues. DNA for the CDR3: TGCGCCAGCAGCCAAGTTCGGGTGTTGAACACTGAAGCTTTCTTT. This codes for CASSQVRVLNTEAFF.

This clonotype has more than one count but fewer than ten. V gene TRBV6-5 combines with J gene TRBJ2-3; TRBD1 aligns across 8 bases. CDR3 length: 16 amino acids. V trimming: 4 bases; J trimming: 6 bases; junction bases outside the gene matches: 12. Germline lookup yields CDR1 MNHEY and CDR2 SVGAGI. Here the CDR3 DNA reads TGTGCCAGCAGTTTTTCCGGGACAGGCAGAGGGGATACGCAGTATTTT. Translated: CASSFSGTGRGDTQYF.

This chain uses TRBV29-1 with TRBJ2-1, with TRBD1 as a possible D gene (6 bases). The CDR3 consists of 15 residues. CDR1 and CDR2 (germline): SQVTM, ANQGSEA. V was trimmed by 6 bases and J by 4 bases, leaving 19 bases between them. The CDR3 region has the DNA TGCAGCGTGGGGCACTGGGTGGGGACATACAATGAGCAGTTCTTC. Amino acid sequence: CSVGHWVGTYNEQFF.

This clonotype was seen only a few times. The chain links TRBV6-2 or TRBV6-3 to TRBJ2-2; 11 bases fit TRBD1. The CDR3 is 14 amino acids. Germline CDR1 reads MNHEY; CDR2 reads SVGEGT. DNA for the CDR3: TGTGCTGCCGAGGGACAGGGGGTTCCCGGGGAGCTGTTTTTT. Translated, it gives CAAEGQGVPGELFF.

The rearrangement links TRBV5-1 to TRBJ2-2, with 8 bases aligning to TRBD1. The CDR3 consists of 17 residues. Trimming at V came to 1 base and at J to 0 bases, leaving 5 bases not matched to a gene. Germline assignment: CDR1 SGHRS and CDR2 YFSETQ. DNA of the CDR3: TGCGCCAGCAGCTTGCCAGGGGGCATAACGAACACCGGGGAGCTGTTTTTT. Residues: CASSLPGGITNTGELFF. Variable domain in full (rest from reference TRBV5-1 and TRBJ2-2): KAGVTQTPRYLIKTRGQQVTLSCSPISGHRSVSWYQQTPGQGLQFLFEYFSETQRNKGNFPGRFSGRQFSNSRSEMNVSTLELGDSALYLCASSLPGGITNTGELFFGEGSRLTVL.

This clonotype has ten or more counts. The V call is TRBV9, the J call TRBJ2-7, with D perhaps matching TRBD1 or TRBD2 (6 bases each). CDR1 SGDLS and CDR2 YYNGEE come from the germline V gene. V was trimmed by 3 bases and J by 5 bases, leaving 18 bases between them. The CDR3 has 15 amino acids. CDR3 DNA sequence: TGTGCCAGCAGCGCCCTAGGGGGGCTAGCTAACGAGCAGTACTTC. Translation gives CASSALGGLANEQYF.

This clonotype was detected only a few times. This chain's CDR3 is CASTPPGRLNTEAFF. CDR3 nucleotide sequence: TGTGCCAGCACTCCCCCGGGACGGTTGAACACTGAAGCTTTCTTT. This chain connects TRBV12-3 or TRBV12-4 to TRBJ1-1; D is perhaps TRBD1 (5 bases). V lost 7 bases and J lost 0, with 15 bases in between. This CDR3 has 15 amino acids.

This clonotype has just a few counts. This sequence joins TRBV12-3 or TRBV12-4 and TRBJ2-1; 12 positions agree with TRBD1. After removal of 3 bases from V and 7 bases from J, the junction contained 10 bases not matched to a gene. This CDR3 has 17 residues. CDR3 region: CASSLTPGTGGRNEQFF. CDR3 coding DNA: TGTGCCAGCAGTTTGACCCCCGGGACAGGGGGCAGGAATGAGCAGTTCTTC.

This clonotype was recorded a few times. The V gene is TRBV4-1, the J gene TRBJ1-4; D gene unclear. The length of the CDR3 is 15 residues. Germline values: CDR1 MGHRA, CDR2 YSYEKL. V was pared by 2 bases and J by 4 bases, with 11 bases between. CDR3 residues: CASSQYEQNNEKLFF. As DNA, the CDR3 is TGCGCCAGCAGCCAATATGAACAGAATAATGAAAAACTGTTTTTT.

This clonotype was observed a handful of times. V usage is TRBV11-3 and J usage is TRBJ2-1, with 13 nucleotides matching TRBD2. CDR3 length: 15 amino acids. Germline assignment: CDR1 SGHNT and CDR2 YENEEA. J was trimmed by 8 bases and V by 4 bases; bases with no gene match: 5. The CDR3 nucleotides are TGTGCCAGCAGCTCTACTAGCGGGGGGGTCTATGAGCAGTTCTTC. As protein: CASSSTSGGVYEQFF.

This clonotype was seen a few times. The chain couples TRBV6-5 to TRBJ1-2; maybe TRBD1 (6 bases). V shed 11 bases and J shed 13 bases, with 20 bases lying between them. CDR1 is MNHEY and CDR2 is SVGAGI in the germline V gene. CDR3 length: 11 residues. CDR3 bases: TGTGCCGCCGGGGACACCTCTCCCACCACCTTC. Amino acid sequence: CAAGDTSPTTF.

The rearrangement uses TRBV7-2 and TRBJ1-4; tentative D call: TRBD1 (6 bases). CDR3 length: 14 amino acids. Germline loops: CDR1 SGHTA, CDR2 FQGNSA. V gave up 4 bases and J gave up 7 bases, with 13 bases separating them. CDR3 sequence: CASSSPGGGEKLFF. DNA of the CDR3: TGTGCCAGCAGCTCCCCCGGGGGCGGTGAAAAACTGTTTTTT.

This clonotype was seen a handful of times. The chain joins TRBV7-9 to TRBJ1-1; 7 bases fit TRBD1. Germline-derived CDR1 and CDR2 are SEHNR and FQNEAQ (reference sequence). J was trimmed by 4 bases and V by 4 bases; bases with no gene match: 3. CDR3 size: 13 residues. Here the CDR3 DNA reads TGTGCCAGCAGCTGGGGGACAGCCACTGAAGCTTTCTTT. Translated: CASSWGTATEAFF.

This clonotype was seen a few times. The chain combines TRBV7-9 with TRBJ2-1; D remains unclear. The CDR3 has 11 residues. Looked up from germline, CDR1 is SEHNR and CDR2 is FQNEAQ (reference sequence). V lost 5 bases and J lost 8, with 7 bases in between. The CDR3 DNA reads as TGTGCCAGCAGCCCCCTCTATGAGCAGTTCTTC. It encodes CASSPLYEQFF.

The chain is built from TRBV5-1 and TRBJ2-3, with TRBD2 matching 8 bases. The CDR3 is 15 residues long. Germline CDR1 and CDR2: SGHRS and YFSETQ. Losses at the gene ends were 4 bases for V and 0 bases for J; bases not matched to a gene: 4. The CDR3 DNA reads as TGCGCCAGCAGCGTAACGGGGGGGAGCACAGATACGCAGTATTTT. This gives the protein CASSVTGGSTDTQYF.

This clonotype came up a few times. This chain links TRBV7-8 with TRBJ2-5; maybe TRBD1 (5 bases). V was clipped by 5 bases and J by 5 bases, with 21 bases between them. Germline V CDR1 and CDR2: SGHVS, FQNEAQ. The CDR3 is 16 residues long. The CDR3 reads CASSRRRVMKGETQYF. CDR3 nucleotide sequence: TGTGCCAGCAGCAGACGTCGGGTAATGAAGGGGGAGACCCAGTACTTC.

Only a few counts were recorded for this clonotype. This chain connects TRBV19 to TRBJ1-5; no reliable D call. The CDR3 consists of 12 residues. Germline CDR1 reads LNHDA; CDR2 reads SQIVND (reference sequence). Trimming removed 5 bases at V and 6 bases at J, with 8 bases between. CDR3: CASSFTGQPQHF. As DNA, the CDR3 is TGTGCCAGTAGTTTTACCGGTCAGCCCCAGCATTTT.

This clonotype was counted many times. V is TRBV4-3 and J is TRBJ2-3; TRBD2 matches at 11 bases. In germline, CDR1 is LGHNA, CDR2 YSLEER. The CDR3 is made up of 16 amino acids. V trimming: 4 bases; J trimming: 1 base; junction bases outside the gene matches: 4. The CDR3 reads CASSPGLADRTDTQYF. The CDR3 DNA follows: TGCGCCAGCAGCCCGGGACTAGCGGACCGCACAGATACGCAGTATTTT.

The sample holds a few counts of this clonotype. V is TRBV7-9 and J is TRBJ2-2; 8 positions agree with TRBD1. Germline V gives CDR1 SEHNR, CDR2 FQNEAQ (reference sequence). The CDR3 extends over 15 amino acids. Trimming at V came to 5 bases and at J to 5 bases, leaving 7 bases not matched to a gene. The CDR3 is CASSPRTGRTGELFF. Here the CDR3 DNA reads TGTGCCAGCAGCCCCAGGACAGGGAGGACCGGGGAGCTGTTTTTT.